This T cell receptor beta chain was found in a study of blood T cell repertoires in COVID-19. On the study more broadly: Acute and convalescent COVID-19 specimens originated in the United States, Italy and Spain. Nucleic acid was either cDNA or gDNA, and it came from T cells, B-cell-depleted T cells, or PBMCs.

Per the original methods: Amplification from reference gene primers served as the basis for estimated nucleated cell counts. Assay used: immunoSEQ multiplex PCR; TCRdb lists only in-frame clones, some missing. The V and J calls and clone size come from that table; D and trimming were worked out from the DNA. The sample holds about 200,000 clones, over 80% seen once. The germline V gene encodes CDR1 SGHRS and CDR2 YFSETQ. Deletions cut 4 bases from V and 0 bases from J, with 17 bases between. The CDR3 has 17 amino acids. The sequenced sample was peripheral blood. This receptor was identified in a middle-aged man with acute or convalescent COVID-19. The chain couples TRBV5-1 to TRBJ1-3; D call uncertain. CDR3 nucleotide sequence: TGCGCCAGCAGCCTAGCCGCCTCCCGATCCTCTGGAAACACCATATATTTT. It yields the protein CASSLAASRSSGNTIYF.